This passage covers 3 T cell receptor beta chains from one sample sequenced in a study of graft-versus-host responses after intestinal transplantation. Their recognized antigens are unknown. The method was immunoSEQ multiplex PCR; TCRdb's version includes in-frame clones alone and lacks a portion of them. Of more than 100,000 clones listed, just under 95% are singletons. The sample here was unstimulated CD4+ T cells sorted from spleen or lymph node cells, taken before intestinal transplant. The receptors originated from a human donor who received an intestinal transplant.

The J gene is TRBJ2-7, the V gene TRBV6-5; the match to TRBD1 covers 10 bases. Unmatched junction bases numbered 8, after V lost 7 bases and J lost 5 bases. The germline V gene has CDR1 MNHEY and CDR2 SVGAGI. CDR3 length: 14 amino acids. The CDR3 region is CASTRDRGLDEQYF. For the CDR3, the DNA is TGTGCCAGCACAAGAGACAGGGGGCTAGACGAGCAGTACTTC.

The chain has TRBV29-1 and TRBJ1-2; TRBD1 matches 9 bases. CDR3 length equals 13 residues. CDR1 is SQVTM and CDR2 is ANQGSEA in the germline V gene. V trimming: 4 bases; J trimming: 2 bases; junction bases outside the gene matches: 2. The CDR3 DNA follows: TGCAGCGTTGGACAGGGGGGGAACTATGGCTACACCTTC. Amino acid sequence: CSVGQGGNYGYTF. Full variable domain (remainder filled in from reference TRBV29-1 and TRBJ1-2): SAVISQKPSRDICQRGTSLTIQCQVDSQVTMMFWYRQQPGQSLTLIATANQGSEATYESGFVIDKFPISRPNLTFSTLTVSNMSPEDSSIYLCSVGQGGNYGYTFGSGTRLTVV.

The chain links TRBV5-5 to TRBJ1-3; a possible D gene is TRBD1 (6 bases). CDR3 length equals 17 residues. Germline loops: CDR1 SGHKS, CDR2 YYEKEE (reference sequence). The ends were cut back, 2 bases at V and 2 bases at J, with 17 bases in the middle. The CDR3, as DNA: TGTGCCAGCAGCTTTTTGGCAGCGGGGGCCCCTGGAAACACCATATATTTT. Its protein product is CASSFLAAGAPGNTIYF.